The rows below give T cell receptor beta chains drawn from one sample of a study of shared T cell receptors in the human thymus. The data were produced by immunoSEQ multiplex PCR, yet TCRdb's version contains in-frame clones alone and is incomplete. The sample comprises about 500,000 clones, more than 75% of which are singletons, and approximately 0.013% rests with the top ten. The sample was also reused in another study, on human thymus T cells.

The sample consisted of thymocytes. The receptors come from a boy in the first two years of life with a congenital heart defect. Each CDR3 is given with its conserved first and last residue. A D gene is named only where the DNA matches it firmly. The size of a clone is reported for some rows only, either as once, few or many, or as a class for expanded clones.

J gene: TRBJ2-7
D gene: TRBD2
V gene: TRBV4-1
clone size: NA
CDR3 DNA: TGCGCCAGCAGCCAAGAGGAGCGGGAGCGATACTCCTACGAGCAGTACTTC
CDR3 protein: CASSQEERERYSYEQYF

J gene: TRBJ1-1
D gene: NA
V gene: TRBV7-8
clone size: NA
CDR3 DNA: TGTGCCAGCAGCCCTAGGTGGGGACAACCTAAGGGGAACACTGAAGCTTTCTTT
CDR3 protein: CASSPRWGQPKGNTEAFF

J gene: TRBJ1-2
D gene: TRBD1
V gene: TRBV30
clone size: NA
CDR3 DNA: TGTGCCGGTACAGGGGCTAGCCCTCCCATCTATGGCTACACCTTC
CDR3 protein: CAGTGASPPIYGYTF

J gene: TRBJ2-7
D gene: TRBD1
V gene: TRBV28
clone size: NA
CDR3 DNA: TGTGCCAGCACCCCCTCGGGACAGGCCTCCTACGAGCAGTACTTC
CDR3 protein: CASTPSGQASYEQYF

J gene: TRBJ2-7
D gene: TRBD1
V gene: TRBV15
clone size: few
CDR3 DNA: TGTGCCCCCAGCAGCCGCCGGGACAGGGCCGAGCAGTACTTC
CDR3 protein: CAPSSRRDRAEQYF

J gene: TRBJ2-7
D gene: TRBD1
V gene: TRBV7-9
clone size: NA
CDR3 DNA: TGTGCCAGCAGCTTCGACAGGGGGCACGAGCAGTACTTC
CDR3 protein: CASSFDRGHEQYF

J gene: TRBJ2-6
D gene: NA
V gene: TRBV7-8
clone size: NA
CDR3 DNA: TGTGCCAGCAGCTTAGGTCAGGGGCCCATCTCTGGGGCCAACGTCCTGACTTTC
CDR3 protein: CASSLGQGPISGANVLTF

J gene: TRBJ1-2
D gene: TRBD1
V gene: TRBV7-9
clone size: once
CDR3 DNA: TGTGCCAGCAGCACACCGAGGGACAGGGGAGTGGATGGCTACACCTTC
CDR3 protein: CASSTPRDRGVDGYTF

J gene: TRBJ2-1
D gene: TRBD2
V gene: TRBV30
clone size: NA
CDR3 DNA: TGTGCCTGGAGCCTAGCGGGACTAGCAGCTTACAATGAGCAGTTCTTC
CDR3 protein: CAWSLAGLAAYNEQFF

J gene: TRBJ1-1
D gene: NA
V gene: TRBV5-5
clone size: NA
CDR3 DNA: TGTGCCAGCAGAACGGGTCGGGGGAACACTGAAGCTTTCTTT
CDR3 protein: CASRTGRGNTEAFF

J gene: TRBJ2-7
D gene: NA
V gene: TRBV18
clone size: NA
CDR3 DNA: TGTGCCAGCTCACCACCGACGGGGGGCAGCTCCTACGAGCAGTACTTC
CDR3 protein: CASSPPTGGSSYEQYF

J gene: TRBJ2-1
D gene: TRBD2
V gene: TRBV4-3
clone size: NA
CDR3 DNA: TGCGCCAGCAGCCAAGTGGCTTGGGGCGGGGGTCAGAACAATGAGCAGTTCTTC
CDR3 protein: CASSQVAWGGGQNNEQFF

J gene: TRBJ2-2
D gene: NA
V gene: TRBV6-4
clone size: NA
CDR3 DNA: TGTGCCAGCAGTTTTAGTAACACCGGGGAGCTGTTTTTT
CDR3 protein: CASSFSNTGELFF

J gene: TRBJ2-1
D gene: NA
V gene: TRBV28
clone size: NA
CDR3 DNA: TGTGCCAGCAGTTTATCGGGAACCAATGAGCAGTTCTTC
CDR3 protein: CASSLSGTNEQFF

J gene: TRBJ2-7
D gene: NA
V gene: TRBV21-1
clone size: NA
CDR3 DNA: TGTGCCAGCAGCGCTCGCCCCCGGACAGGCGCTTACGAGCAGTACTTC
CDR3 protein: CASSARPRTGAYEQYF

J gene: TRBJ2-1
D gene: TRBD2
V gene: TRBV18
clone size: NA
CDR3 DNA: TGTGCCAGCTCAGGTGCGGGACTAGCAGCCCTTAGCTCCTACAATGAGCAGTTCTTC
CDR3 protein: CASSGAGLAALSSYNEQFF

J gene: TRBJ2-2
D gene: TRBD1
V gene: TRBV7-9
clone size: NA
CDR3 DNA: TGTGCCAGCAAGGACAGGGCCCATGGGGTCACCGGGGAGCTGTTTTTT
CDR3 protein: CASKDRAHGVTGELFF

J gene: TRBJ2-7
D gene: TRBD2
V gene: TRBV6-1
clone size: NA
CDR3 DNA: TGTGCCAGCAGTGATAGGGGAGGGCAGCAGTACTTC
CDR3 protein: CASSDRGGQQYF

J gene: TRBJ2-7
D gene: TRBD2
V gene: TRBV2
clone size: NA
CDR3 DNA: TGTGCCAGCAGTGACGGGAGGAAGTACTTC
CDR3 protein: CASSDGRKYF

J gene: TRBJ1-6
D gene: NA
V gene: TRBV4-3
clone size: NA
CDR3 DNA: TGCGCCAGCAGCCAAGAGGGCGCTCAATCACCCCTCCACTTT
CDR3 protein: CASSQEGAQSPLHF

J gene: TRBJ2-2
D gene: NA
V gene: TRBV5-6
clone size: few
CDR3 DNA: TGTGCCAGCAGTCCTCGGGCGGCGAGCGGCACCGGGGAGCTGTTTTTT
CDR3 protein: CASSPRAASGTGELFF

J gene: TRBJ1-5
D gene: NA
V gene: TRBV15
clone size: NA
CDR3 DNA: TGTGCCACCAGCAGAGCCCCAAAGGGGAAGCAGCCCCAGCATTTT
CDR3 protein: CATSRAPKGKQPQHF

J gene: TRBJ2-1
D gene: NA
V gene: TRBV27
clone size: NA
CDR3 DNA: TGTGCCAGCTGTCGGGGTAGGAGGAATGAGCAGTTCTTC
CDR3 protein: CASCRGRRNEQFF

J gene: TRBJ2-7
D gene: TRBD1
V gene: TRBV28
clone size: few
CDR3 DNA: TGTGCCAGCAGACGCCGGACAGGGACGCCCTTAAGCTCCTACGAGCAGTACTTC
CDR3 protein: CASRRRTGTPLSSYEQYF

J gene: TRBJ1-1
D gene: NA
V gene: TRBV6-6
clone size: NA
CDR3 DNA: TGTGCCAGTTTCGGGAACACTGAAGCTTTCTTT
CDR3 protein: CASFGNTEAFF

J gene: TRBJ1-3
D gene: NA
V gene: TRBV6-1
clone size: NA
CDR3 DNA: TGTGCCAGCAGTGAAGGAGGCCCCGCTGAGGGTGGAAACACCATATATTTT
CDR3 protein: CASSEGGPAEGGNTIYF

J gene: TRBJ1-3
D gene: NA
V gene: TRBV2
clone size: NA
CDR3 DNA: TGTGCCAGCAGTATCAAAGGGGGAAGCTCTGGAAACACCATATATTTT
CDR3 protein: CASSIKGGSSGNTIYF

J gene: TRBJ2-5
D gene: TRBD2
V gene: TRBV27
clone size: NA
CDR3 DNA: TGTGCCAGCCGATTACCGACGGGTAGCGGGAGTGTAGAGACCCAGTACTTC
CDR3 protein: CASRLPTGSGSVETQYF

J gene: TRBJ2-7
D gene: NA
V gene: TRBV10-3
clone size: NA
CDR3 DNA: TGTGCCATCATGGGCAGCTACGAGCAGTACTTC
CDR3 protein: CAIMGSYEQYF

J gene: TRBJ1-1
D gene: NA
V gene: TRBV30
clone size: NA
CDR3 DNA: TGTCTCCATCAGGGGAACACTGAAGCTTTCTTT
CDR3 protein: CLHQGNTEAFF

J gene: TRBJ2-5
D gene: NA
V gene: TRBV18
clone size: NA
CDR3 DNA: TGTGCCAGCTCACCACCGACAGGCCTCCCCCAAGAGACCCAGTACTTC
CDR3 protein: CASSPPTGLPQETQYF

J gene: TRBJ2-7
D gene: TRBD2
V gene: TRBV19
clone size: NA
CDR3 DNA: TGTGCCAGTAGTGCCGAGACTAGCGGGCCTCGCTACGAGCAGTACTTC
CDR3 protein: CASSAETSGPRYEQYF

J gene: TRBJ2-5
D gene: NA
V gene: TRBV29-1
clone size: few
CDR3 DNA: TGCAGCGTTGAACGACTCAAAGAGACCCAGTACTTC
CDR3 protein: CSVERLKETQYF

J gene: TRBJ2-1
D gene: TRBD2
V gene: TRBV4-1
clone size: NA
CDR3 DNA: TGCGCCAGCAGCCCCCTGGGGGGGAGCGCGAACAATGAGCAGTTCTTC
CDR3 protein: CASSPLGGSANNEQFF

J gene: TRBJ2-7
D gene: NA
V gene: TRBV7-6
clone size: NA
CDR3 DNA: TGTGCCAGCAGCTTAGGTTGGGGCCTCCACGAGCAGTACTTC
CDR3 protein: CASSLGWGLHEQYF

J gene: TRBJ2-7
D gene: NA
V gene: TRBV2
clone size: NA
CDR3 DNA: TGTGCCAGCAGGATTAGTCCCGGAGGCTACGAGCAGTACTTC
CDR3 protein: CASRISPGGYEQYF

J gene: TRBJ2-5
D gene: TRBD1
V gene: TRBV5-1
clone size: NA
CDR3 DNA: TGCGCCAGCAGCTCAAAAACAGGGGTTGAGACCCAGTACTTC
CDR3 protein: CASSSKTGVETQYF

J gene: TRBJ2-7
D gene: TRBD2
V gene: TRBV28
clone size: NA
CDR3 DNA: TGTGCCAGCAGTTTATCGGGACTAGCGGGAGGGCCTTACTACGAGCAGTACTTC
CDR3 protein: CASSLSGLAGGPYYEQYF

J gene: TRBJ1-1
D gene: TRBD1
V gene: TRBV29-1
clone size: NA
CDR3 DNA: TGCAGCGTTGAAAGCCAAGTTGGAACAGGGGGTAACAACACTGAAGCTTTCTTT
CDR3 protein: CSVESQVGTGGNNTEAFF

J gene: TRBJ1-3
D gene: TRBD1
V gene: TRBV7-8
clone size: NA
CDR3 DNA: TGTGCCAGCAGCCCCGGTAGGGGGCTAGGAAACACCATATATTTT
CDR3 protein: CASSPGRGLGNTIYF

J gene: TRBJ2-1
D gene: TRBD2
V gene: TRBV27
clone size: NA
CDR3 DNA: TGTGCCAGCAGTTTAAGGTCGGCGGGAGGGTCAAATGAGCAGTTCTTC
CDR3 protein: CASSLRSAGGSNEQFF

J gene: TRBJ2-7
D gene: TRBD2
V gene: TRBV29-1
clone size: NA
CDR3 DNA: TGCAGCGTGCCCGGCAACAGCGGGACCGGGAACGAGCAGTACTTC
CDR3 protein: CSVPGNSGTGNEQYF

J gene: TRBJ2-2
D gene: TRBD1
V gene: TRBV28
clone size: NA
CDR3 DNA: TGTGCCAGCAGCCACCCCCAGGGACAGGGCGGGACCGGGGAGCTGTTTTTT
CDR3 protein: CASSHPQGQGGTGELFF

J gene: TRBJ2-3
D gene: NA
V gene: TRBV7-2
clone size: once
CDR3 DNA: TGTGCCAGCAGCCAGGGGCGAAGCACAGATACGCAGTATTTT
CDR3 protein: CASSQGRSTDTQYF

J gene: TRBJ2-2
D gene: TRBD2
V gene: TRBV7-8
clone size: NA
CDR3 DNA: TGTGCCAGCAGCTCGCGACTAGCGCGTAACACCGGGGAGCTGTTTTTT
CDR3 protein: CASSSRLARNTGELFF

J gene: TRBJ2-7
D gene: TRBD2
V gene: TRBV28
clone size: NA
CDR3 DNA: TGTGCCAGCAGCTCCCCACGTCGCGGGAGAGGATCCTACGAGCAGTACTTC
CDR3 protein: CASSSPRRGRGSYEQYF

J gene: TRBJ2-7
D gene: TRBD1
V gene: TRBV27
clone size: NA
CDR3 DNA: TGTGCCAGCGGATCCGGGACAGGGCTCTACGAGCAGTACTTC
CDR3 protein: CASGSGTGLYEQYF

J gene: TRBJ1-5
D gene: TRBD1
V gene: TRBV27
clone size: NA
CDR3 DNA: TGTGCCAGCAGTGTCAAGGGGACAGGGAGACAGCCCCAGCATTTT
CDR3 protein: CASSVKGTGRQPQHF

J gene: TRBJ2-1
D gene: NA
V gene: TRBV29-1
clone size: NA
CDR3 DNA: TGCAGCGTTTTAGCGGAGTCCTACAATGAGCAGTTCTTC
CDR3 protein: CSVLAESYNEQFF

J gene: TRBJ2-7
D gene: NA
V gene: TRBV6-6
clone size: NA
CDR3 DNA: TGTGCCAGCAGTTCCCCTAGCAAGTCGAGCTCCTACGAGCAGTACTTC
CDR3 protein: CASSSPSKSSSYEQYF

J gene: TRBJ1-1
D gene: NA
V gene: TRBV5-6
clone size: NA
CDR3 DNA: TGTGCCAGCACGTGGGGGGAGGGCTTCTACACTGAAGCTTTCTTT
CDR3 protein: CASTWGEGFYTEAFF

J gene: TRBJ1-2
D gene: TRBD1
V gene: TRBV2
clone size: few
CDR3 DNA: TGTGCCAGCAGGCTGGCGGACAGGGGGCCCCATGGCTACACCTTC
CDR3 protein: CASRLADRGPHGYTF

J gene: TRBJ1-1
D gene: TRBD1
V gene: TRBV29-1
clone size: NA
CDR3 DNA: TGCAGCGTCATCCCCAGGGACAGGGGTTCGGGGAACACTGAAGCTTTCTTT
CDR3 protein: CSVIPRDRGSGNTEAFF

J gene: TRBJ1-1
D gene: NA
V gene: TRBV5-6
clone size: few
CDR3 DNA: TGTGCCAGCAGCTTGGCCCACTGCACTGAAGCTTTCTTT
CDR3 protein: CASSLAHCTEAFF

J gene: TRBJ2-7
D gene: NA
V gene: TRBV7-2
clone size: NA
CDR3 DNA: TGTGCCAGCAGCTTAGGTCCGGGGAGCCCAACCTACGAGCAGTACTTC
CDR3 protein: CASSLGPGSPTYEQYF

J gene: TRBJ2-7
D gene: NA
V gene: TRBV28
clone size: NA
CDR3 DNA: TGTGCCAGCACCCAACCGGACGGGAAGAGCTCCTACGAGCAGTACTTC
CDR3 protein: CASTQPDGKSSYEQYF

J gene: TRBJ1-3
D gene: TRBD1
V gene: TRBV25-1
clone size: NA
CDR3 DNA: TGTGCCAGCAGCACGGGACAGGATGAATACACCATATATTTT
CDR3 protein: CASSTGQDEYTIYF